The clone carrying this TCR beta chain was picked up many times. Its antigen is still unknown. cDNA was made from roughly 470 ng RNA using alpha and beta constant primers. Separate chain-specific third strand synthesis with multiplexing indices produced the alpha and beta libraries. TCRdb processed the 5' RACE reads anew with MiXCR; each CDR3 protein has one entry. This sample yields more than 15,000 distinct CDR3 sequences, of which around 8.3% are seen a single time; 6.5% belongs to the top ten. The data are from a study of HIV-infected patients and healthy controls. Study-wide findings and caveats: MAIT alpha-chain CDR3s were frequent in healthy controls, depleted in HIV+. Significant mean usage differences between HIV-infected patients and controls involved eight alpha and eight beta V genes.

All unsorted peripheral T cells were captured because whole blood was used without fractionation. The CDR3 totals 12 residues. CDR1 is DFQATT, CDR2 SNEGSKA, per germline (reference sequence). The J gene is TRBJ2-1, the V gene TRBV20-1; 13 nucleotides agree with TRBD2. The sequence was collected from an adult in good health. The material sequenced was blood. Here the CDR3 reads CSLGLAGVGQFF. As DNA, the CDR3 is TGCAGCCTAGGACTAGCGGGAGTCGGGCAGTTCTTC.